A selection of T cell receptor beta chains follows, all from one sample in a study of OX40 agonist ivuxolimab in advanced cancers. The data were produced by immunoSEQ multiplex PCR, yet TCRdb's version contains in-frame clones alone and is incomplete. The sample consists of 65,000 to 95,000 clones, 92% of them appearing once. This sample comprised CD4+ or CD8+ T cells sorted from blood, obtained in a trial of the OX40 agonist ivuxolimab. The receptors were gathered from an adult with an advanced solid tumor such as melanoma, head and neck, liver or kidney cancer. The CDR3 runs from the conserved cysteine through the conserved F or W. Each record gives: D gene, V gene, J gene, CDR3 protein, CDR3 DNA. A D gene is named only where the DNA matches it firmly.

>NA|TRBV4-1|TRBJ1-5
CASSQIFETEISNQPQHF
TGCGCCAGCAGCCAAATCTTTGAGACAGAGATTAGCAATCAGCCCCAGCATTTT
>NA|TRBV10-3|TRBJ1-5
CAISEWAQPQHF
TGTGCCATCAGTGAATGGGCCCAGCCCCAGCATTTT
>NA|TRBV4-1|TRBJ1-5
CASSQVLDRPQHF
TGCGCCAGCAGCCAAGTCTTGGATAGGCCCCAGCATTTT
>NA|TRBV13|TRBJ1-2
CASSTGQNPYGYTF
TGTGCCAGCAGCACCGGACAGAACCCCTATGGCTACACCTTC
>TRBD1|TRBV6-5|TRBJ1-2
CASSWTGRNYGYTF
TGTGCCAGCAGTTGGACAGGTCGTAACTATGGCTACACCTTC
>TRBD2|TRBV5-1|TRBJ2-3
CASSLATSAVTDTQYF
TGCGCCAGCAGCTTGGCGACTAGCGCTGTCACAGATACGCAGTATTTT
>NA|TRBV6-5|TRBJ1-2
CASSPFLTANYGYTF
TGTGCCAGCAGTCCATTTCTGACAGCTAACTATGGCTACACCTTC
>NA|TRBV7-8|TRBJ1-1
CASSLGWMTEGTEAFF
TGTGCCAGCAGCTTAGGGTGGATGACAGAGGGAACTGAAGCTTTCTTT
>TRBD2|TRBV19|TRBJ2-5
CASSLPGGQYF
TGTGCCAGTAGCCTCCCGGGGGGCCAGTACTTC
>NA|TRBV5-6|TRBJ2-7
CASSGAAGVTTYEQYF
TGTGCCAGCAGCGGCGCCGCAGGGGTGACTACCTACGAGCAGTACTTC
>NA|TRBV4-1|TRBJ2-7
CASSQEGTVLRTYF
TGCGCCAGCAGCCAAGAAGGTACTGTGCTCCGGACGTACTTC
>NA|TRBV27|TRBJ2-7
CASRQGGDFEQYF
TGTGCCAGCAGGCAAGGGGGGGATTTTGAGCAGTACTTC
>NA|TRBV6-4|TRBJ1-2
CASNTRALGGYTF
TGTGCCAGCAACACACGGGCTCTGGGGGGCTACACCTTC
>NA|TRBV9|TRBJ1-1
CASSVVQGETEAFF
TGTGCCAGCAGCGTAGTACAGGGAGAAACTGAAGCTTTCTTT
>NA|TRBV6-1|TRBJ1-3
CASSGNTIYF
TGTGCCTCGTCTGGAAACACCATATATTTT
>NA|TRBV30|TRBJ1-2
CAWSIEGSYGYTF
TGTGCCTGGAGTATCGAGGGGAGCTATGGCTACACCTTC
>TRBD2|TRBV6-5|TRBJ2-1
CASSFGTSGDNEQFF
TGTGCCAGCAGTTTCGGGACTAGCGGAGACAATGAGCAGTTCTTC
>NA|TRBV12-5|TRBJ2-1
CASGLKYNEQFF
TGTGCTAGTGGGCTGAAATACAATGAGCAGTTCTTC
>NA|TRBV7-9|TRBJ2-7
CASSSTWTATYEQYF
TGTGCCAGCAGCTCAACCTGGACAGCCACCTACGAGCAGTACTTC
>NA|TRBV4-1|TRBJ2-7
CASSPTESYEQYF
TGCGCCAGCAGCCCCACAGAGTCCTACGAGCAGTACTTC